This T cell receptor (beta chain) was sequenced during a study of regulatory T cells in long-lasting Graves disease. CDR3 regions were amplified by Arm-PCR using iRepertoire HTBI primers to build TCR beta libraries. MiXCR, run by TCRdb on the multiplex PCR reads, gives a single entry per CDR3 protein. Of a few hundred thousand distinct CDR3 sequences listed, approximately 13% were seen once; the top ten hold roughly 10%. Indicated time point: newly diagnosed GD, antithyroid drugs for less than 3 months. The authors made the TCR library using RNA they extracted from PBMCs. Clinicians diagnosed Graves' disease using American Thyroid Association guidelines. The CDR3 contains 14 residues. CDR1 is SQVTM, CDR2 ANQGSEA, per germline. This clonotype was counted ten times or more. The same sample was also studied in work on T cells in Graves' hyperthyroidism and ophthalmopathy.

The sequencing here drew on peripheral blood mononuclear cells (PBMCs), taken at new diagnosis, from a patient treated with antithyroid drugs. The V call is TRBV29-1, the J call TRBJ1-5; D may be TRBD1 (6 bases). The TCR sequence derives from a man under 40 with Graves disease. The CDR3 loop is CRGGPKNSNQPQHF. In DNA, the CDR3 is TGCAGGGGGGGGCCGAAAAATAGCAATCAGCCCCAGCATTTT.